The 7 T cell receptor beta chains in this list originate from one sample, sequenced in a study of blood T cell repertoires in COVID-19. The repertoire was sequenced with immunoSEQ multiplex PCR; TCRdb's copy has only in-frame clones and lacks some. There are under 200,000 clones in the sample; roughly 84% occur only once, and 1.5% to 1.7% lies in the top ten. Specimen: peripheral blood. The receptors shown here come from a human donor in a cohort sampled during active COVID-19.

The V gene is TRBV7-2, the J gene TRBJ1-5; D gene unclear. Deletions cut 3 bases from V and 6 bases from J, with 9 bases between. This CDR3 region has 13 residues. Germline V gene sequence: CDR1 SGHTA, CDR2 FQGNSA. CDR3: CASSFGERQPQHF. The CDR3 DNA follows: TGTGCCAGCAGCTTTGGCGAGCGTCAGCCCCAGCATTTT.

This clone was found a few times. For the CDR3, the DNA is TGCGCCAGCACCTTGGACGGGGGACTGGATAGCAATCAGCCCCAGCATTTT. Its translation is CASTLDGGLDSNQPQHF. The chain is built from TRBV10-1 and TRBJ1-5, with a possible D match to TRBD1 (5 bases). Trimming left V 7 bases short and J 0 bases short, with 19 bases between. CDR1 is WNHNN, CDR2 SYGVQD, per germline (reference sequence). CDR3 length: 17 residues.

This clone was detected only once. This chain uses TRBV7-8 with TRBJ1-5, with D maybe TRBD1 (5 bases). Per the germline V gene, CDR1 is SGHVS and CDR2 is FQNEAQ. CDR3 length: 18 amino acids. Trimming took 2 bases from V and 4 from J, leaving 21 bases between them. The CDR3 loop reads CASSLQLSRQGFNQPQHF. In DNA, the CDR3 is TGTGCCAGCAGCTTACAATTATCTCGCCAGGGTTTTAATCAGCCCCAGCATTTT.

V usage is TRBV19 and J usage is TRBJ1-2; 7 bases line up with TRBD1. J was trimmed by 2 bases and V by 8 bases; bases with no gene match: 11. The CDR3 is 15 residues long. Germline loops: CDR1 LNHDA, CDR2 SQIVND (reference sequence). CDR3 protein: CASGGTDLGNYGYTF. CDR3 DNA sequence: TGTGCCAGTGGAGGGACAGACCTAGGGAACTATGGCTACACCTTC.

The chain has TRBV6-5 and TRBJ1-5, with 9 bases fitting TRBD1. This CDR3 region has 14 residues. Per the germline V gene, CDR1 is MNHEY and CDR2 is SVGAGI. The trim removed 4 bases at V and 7 bases at J, leaving 5 bases unmatched. The CDR3 loop reads CASSLQGARQPQHF. As DNA, the CDR3 is TGTGCCAGCAGTTTACAGGGGGCTCGGCAGCCCCAGCATTTT.

The CDR3 protein is CASSTTPSNQPQHF. The DNA for the CDR3 is TGTGCCAGCAGTACGACACCTAGCAATCAGCCCCAGCATTTT. V is TRBV6-5 and J is TRBJ1-5; no reliable D call. The ends were cut back, 5 bases at V and 0 bases at J, with 8 bases in the middle. CDR1 and CDR2 (germline): MNHEY, SVGAGI. This CDR3 spans 14 amino acids.

The chain combines TRBV28 with TRBJ1-2; D is ambiguous. The germline V gene has CDR1 MDHEN and CDR2 SYDVKM. The CDR3 length is 15 residues. V gave up 6 bases and J gave up 0 bases, with 14 bases separating them. The CDR3 spells CASRSGESSNYGYTF. The CDR3 DNA reads as TGTGCCAGCAGATCCGGAGAGTCCTCTAACTATGGCTACACCTTC.